Sequencing of this TCR beta chain was carried out in a study of blood T cell repertoires in COVID-19. At the level of the study: COVID-19 samples collected from the United States, Italy and Spain covered acute and convalescent phases. In each case, the material was cDNA or gDNA derived from T cells, B-cell-depleted T cells, or PBMCs.

CDR3 length equals 17 residues. Germline CDR1 is MGHRA and CDR2 is YSYEKL. V lost 3 bases and J lost 1; bases outside the gene matches: 5. Per the original data handling: For nucleated cells, counts were estimated from reference gene primer amplification. Some clones are missing from TCRdb's copy, which holds only in-frame ones; the method was immunoSEQ multiplex PCR. The V and J calls and clone size are taken from that table; D and trimming were inferred from the DNA. The sample shows approximately 410,000 clones, roughly 85% of them seen only once. Sequenced: peripheral blood. The receptor was derived from a woman in her twenties or thirties with active or convalescent COVID-19. This chain joins TRBV4-1 and TRBJ2-1; 11 bases are shared with TRBD2. The DNA for the CDR3 is TGCGCCAGCAGCCAGGTGATAGCGGGAGGGTCCTACAATGAGCAGTTCTTC. It encodes CASSQVIAGGSYNEQFF.